This T cell receptor (beta chain) was sequenced in a study of CD8+CD57+ T cells in acquired aplastic anemia (dated 2018 in TCRdb). For context, the study as a whole: A mean of roughly 3.2 ug of DNA, ranging from roughly 0.19 to 27.4 ug, was extracted from sorted CD4+ and CD8+ cells. A CD8+CD57+ expansion meant a frequency higher than the mean frequency seen in healthy subjects.

Broader findings and caveats from the paper: Fewer than 35 CD8+ CDR3 sequences were found to be shared between patients and controls, but these sequences appeared to be highly expressed in patients and within the immunodominant clones of the patients. CD8+ Simpson's diversity did not differ significantly between patients and healthy controls (P=0.060).

Worth noting for this clonotype: Its cognate antigen has yet to be identified. Base quality data are lacking; no much larger clone is found one base away.

Flow cytometry had shown CD8+CD57+ cell expansion in the patients selected for sequencing. All patients had severe acquired aplastic anemia diagnosed by International Study of Aplastic Anemia and Agranulocytosis and Camitta criteria. Patients had received no therapy at the time of blood sampling. In this study, sorted CD4+ and CD8+ T cells from the blood of healthy subjects and of severe aplastic anemia patients had their TCR repertoires deep-sequenced. Patients were enrolled in the USA under clinicaltrials.gov protocols 00001620, 01623167, 00001397, 00071045, 00081523 and 00961064. Ficoll-Paque density gradient centrifugation was used to isolate peripheral blood mononuclear cells. Before DNA was extracted, CD4+ and CD8+ T cells were sorted using either FACS or magnetic beads. Genomic DNA served as template for TCR beta VDJ combination and CDR3 sequence profiling. TCR repertoire sequencing was run on an Illumina HiSeq 2000. For the original study's pipeline: TRBV/TRBJ rearrangement plots, CDR3 size and DJ length profiles, and Simpson's diversity index were used to assess repertoires. The most abundant DNA sequence in the deep sequencing data was defined as the immunodominant clone. CDR3 amino acid sequences were checked for sharing between subjects and were compared against published repertoires and the VDJdb database. TCRdb reprocessing: public reads trimmed at Q25 with fastp, clones called with MiXCR, in-frame beta chains kept. Every distinct CDR3 protein forms one entry, paired with its most common genes and DNA. None of the V and J calls come from the authors' own analysis; TCRdb made them. Here the sample has about 160,000 distinct CDR3 sequences; around half occur a single time. The top ten constitute approximately 3% of the sample.

V has 10 bases trimmed and J has 6 bases trimmed; junction bases matching no gene number 9. The germline V gene encodes CDR1 SNHLY and CDR2 FYNNEI. The CDR3 spans 13 residues, from the cysteine through the phenylalanine. Only CDR3 DNA remains: 39 bases, in frame from the first base. The chain couples TRBV2 to TRBJ2-5; TRBD1 agrees with 9 junctional bases. The sample taken for sequencing was sorted CD4+, CD8+, or CD8+CD57+ T cells (not recorded which) from PBMCs. This clonotype originated in a human donor with aplastic anemia. CDR3 loop: CAMDRTGEQTQYF. The DNA reads TGTGCCATGGACCGGACAGGGGAACAGACCCAGTACTTC.